Included here is one T cell receptor beta chain sequence, with context. Profiled with immunoSEQ multiplex PCR; TCRdb holds only in-frame clones, not every one. The sample holds 43,000 or so clones, more than 85% seen once. The record originates from a study of cytomegalovirus exposure and HLA in healthy donors. Trimming at V came to 6 bases and at J to 5 bases, leaving 7 bases not matched to a gene. CDR1 MNHEY and CDR2 SVGAGI come from the germline V gene. This CDR3 contains 13 residues. The rearrangement links TRBV6-5 to TRBJ2-7; 7 nucleotides align to TRBD1. The sequenced sample was PBMCs. The TCR was taken from a man aged 18 to 29 in good health and CMV-seronegative. The CDR3 sequence: CASRGTVFDEQYF. CDR3 sequence (DNA): TGTGCCAGCAGGGGGACAGTTTTCGACGAGCAGTACTTC.